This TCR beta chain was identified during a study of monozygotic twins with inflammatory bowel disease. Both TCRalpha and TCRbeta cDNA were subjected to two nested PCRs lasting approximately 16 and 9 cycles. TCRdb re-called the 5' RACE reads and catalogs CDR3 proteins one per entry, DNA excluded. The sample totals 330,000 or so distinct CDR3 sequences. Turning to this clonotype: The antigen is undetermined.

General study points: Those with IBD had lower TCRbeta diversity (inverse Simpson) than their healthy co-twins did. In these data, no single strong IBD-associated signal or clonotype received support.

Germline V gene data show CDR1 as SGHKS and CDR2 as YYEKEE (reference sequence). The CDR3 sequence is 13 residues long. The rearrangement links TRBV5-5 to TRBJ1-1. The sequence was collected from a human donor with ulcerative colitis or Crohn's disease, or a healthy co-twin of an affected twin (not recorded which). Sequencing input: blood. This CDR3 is CASSFLGDGEAFF.